A selection of T cell receptor beta chains follows, all from one sample in a study of post-analysis software for immune sequencing data. TCRdb reprocessed the PCR reads via MiXCR and lists one record per CDR3 protein. Here the sample spans fewer than 900,000 distinct CDR3 sequences, around 46% being singletons. Material for sequencing was blood. These receptors all stem from a girl under 18 with multiple sclerosis. The CDR3 runs from the conserved cysteine through the conserved F or W. Rows give clone size only sometimes, using once, few, many, or a class for an expanded clone.

TRBV11-2	TRBJ2-3	-	13	CASSLPSGDTQYF
TRBV6-5	TRBJ2-1	-	14	CASSLRDSGDEQFF
TRBV3-1	TRBJ2-1	-	16	CASSYGLAGGGNEQFF
TRBV28	TRBJ1-1	-	14	CAGRQGLRNTEAFF
TRBV18	TRBJ2-1	few	15	CASSPGGPGKNEQFF
TRBV11-2	TRBJ2-7	few	15	CASSLAWGPHYEQYF
TRBV27	TRBJ2-7	-	13	CATSWGSLTEQYF
TRBV12-3/TRBV12-4	TRBJ2-1	few	13	CASSGTHYNEQFF
TRBV29-1	TRBJ2-5	-	13	CSTLGGNQETQYF
TRBV28	TRBJ2-7	-	15	CASSALGGEPYEQYF
TRBV20-1	TRBJ2-5	-	12	CSARGTQETQYF
TRBV29-1	TRBJ1-1	once	12	CSVRPANTEAFF
TRBV6-6	TRBJ1-1	-	13	CASADPMNTEAFF
TRBV3-1	TRBJ1-2	-	14	CASSLPGADYGYTF
TRBV9	TRBJ2-6	-	17	CASSVGGSASGANVLTF
TRBV7-2	TRBJ2-1	once	15	CASSLGQGIGGEQFF
TRBV5-1	TRBJ1-1	-	13	CASSQTGPTEAFF
TRBV12-3/TRBV12-4	TRBJ2-5	-	15	CTSSSPLVAQETQYF
TRBV7-2	TRBJ2-4	-	19	CASSLASTSGRASKNIQYF
TRBV28	TRBJ1-5	-	13	CASSFPDSRPQHF
TRBV5-1	TRBJ2-7	-	17	CASSLGSYGGQVYEQYF
TRBV5-1	TRBJ1-6	-	14	CASSLTGSGSPLHF
TRBV20-1	TRBJ1-2	few	14	CSVPTDRGLDGYTF
TRBV29-1	TRBJ2-7	few	13	CSVELKGTGEQYF
TRBV11-1	TRBJ2-4	-	17	CTSSLAEQSIAKNIQYF
TRBV20-1	TRBJ1-5	-	13	CSASQDGDQPQHF
TRBV4-1	TRBJ2-5	-	17	CASSQEMGLVLGETQYF
TRBV29-1	TRBJ2-5	many	12	CSGQADQETQYF
TRBV6-5	TRBJ1-2	-	12	CANWGPDGGYTF
TRBV13	TRBJ2-4	few	18	CASSLGLAGGSLPNIQYF
TRBV9	TRBJ2-1	few	14	CASTLTGGIDEQFF
TRBV5-1	TRBJ1-1	-	14	CASSLAGVPTEAFF
TRBV7-2	TRBJ2-7	-	13	CASSLATWGEQYF
TRBV7-2	TRBJ2-5	-	15	CASSLGPGAEETQYF
TRBV18	TRBJ2-5	few	15	CASSPGQGAGETQYF
TRBV6-2/TRBV6-3	TRBJ2-1	-	16	CASSYGLAGIYNEQFF
TRBV20-1	TRBJ2-3	-	14	CSAGPLVFADTQYF
TRBV29-1	TRBJ2-7	-	14	CSVPGTQGVHEQYF
TRBV7-2	TRBJ2-1	-	17	CASSLEPAGGPINEQFF
TRBV7-9	-	-	13	CASSTGSTVEQYF
TRBV6-5	TRBJ1-2	few	13	CASRSGQGYGYTF
TRBV7-8	TRBJ2-7	few	15	CASRPRQGGSYEQYF
TRBV5-1	TRBJ2-5	few	13	CASSVIQQETQYF
TRBV7-2	TRBJ2-7	few	14	CASSPTSGRHEQYF
TRBV5-1	TRBJ1-5	-	21	CASSDNAPGRRPSHSNQPQHF
TRBV4-2	TRBJ2-2	-	16	CASSQSGQGNTGELFF
TRBV29-1	TRBJ2-1	-	13	CSFSLRHKYEQFF
TRBV6-5	TRBJ2-7	-	16	CASSYSLGIASYGQYF
TRBV5-1	TRBJ2-3	few	15	CASSWRTGGTDTQYF
TRBV12-3/TRBV12-4	TRBJ2-5	few	16	CASSFGTSGGRETQYF
TRBV12-3/TRBV12-4	TRBJ2-5	-	15	CASSVRSAGQETQYF
TRBV20-1	TRBJ2-3	-	15	CSARDAAAKADTQYF
TRBV9	TRBJ2-5	few	15	CASSVAPTREETQYF
TRBV24-1	TRBJ1-2	-	16	CATSDRGQGLSYGYTF
TRBV11-2	TRBJ2-5	-	15	CASNLSGRNQETQYF
TRBV28	TRBJ2-1	-	14	CASEASGTHNEQFF
TRBV12-3/TRBV12-4	TRBJ1-1	-	14	CASSWGREDTEAFF
TRBV29-1	TRBJ2-7	-	13	CSVEGRVSYEQYF
TRBV29-1	TRBJ1-2	few	12	CSGPTGSYGYTF
TRBV12-3/TRBV12-4	TRBJ1-2	few	16	CASSWAGQARFTGYTF